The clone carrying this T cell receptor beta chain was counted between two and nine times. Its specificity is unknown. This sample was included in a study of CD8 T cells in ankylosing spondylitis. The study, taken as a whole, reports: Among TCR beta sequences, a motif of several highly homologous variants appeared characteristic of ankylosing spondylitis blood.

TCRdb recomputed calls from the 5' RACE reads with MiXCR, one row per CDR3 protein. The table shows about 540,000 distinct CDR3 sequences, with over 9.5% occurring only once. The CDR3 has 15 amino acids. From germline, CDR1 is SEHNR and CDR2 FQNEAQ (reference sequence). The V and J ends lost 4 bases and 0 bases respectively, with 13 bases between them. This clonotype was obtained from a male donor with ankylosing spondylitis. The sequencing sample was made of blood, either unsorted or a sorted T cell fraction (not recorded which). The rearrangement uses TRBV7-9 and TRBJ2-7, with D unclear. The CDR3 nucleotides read TGTGCCAGCAGCTCTAAAGGTCGGATCTCCTACGAGCAGTACTTC. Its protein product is CASSSKGRISYEQYF.